The sequence of this T cell receptor beta chain was determined in a study of graft-versus-host responses after intestinal transplantation. Study conclusions and caveats: GvH clones were found in recipient marrow; some appeared first in ileum or blood. Some patients had graft-donor T cell macrochimerism. In their allografts, the ratios of graft-versus-host to host-versus-graft T cell clones were high.

V gave up 0 bases and J gave up 1 base, with 7 bases separating them. This CDR3 is 14 amino acids long. Germline values: CDR1 SGDLS, CDR2 YYNGEE. The protocol was immunoSEQ multiplex PCR, while the TCRdb copy is restricted to in-frame clones and leaves out a portion. This table holds about 19,000 clones, 86% found once. Regarding this clone: Its specificity is unknown.

The sequencing used PBMCs, collected around 230 days after intestinal transplant. This TCR derives from a human patient who received an intestinal transplant, so some T cells may come from the graft donor. The rearrangement links TRBV9 to TRBJ1-1, with D hard to call. The CDR3 sequence: CASSVEAGNTEAFF. For the CDR3, the DNA is TGTGCCAGCAGCGTAGAGGCCGGGAACACTGAAGCTTTCTTT.